The 22 T cell receptor beta chains listed next were all sequenced from one sample in a study of T cell repertoires in cytomegalovirus infection. One entry per CDR3 protein results from TCRdb running MiXCR on the reads. The sample has some 220,000 distinct CDR3 sequences, 38% seen once. These receptors' targets are unknown. The sample in question was CD8+ T cells from cultured PBMCs, obtained from culture after CMV antigen stimulation. These receptors came from a human donor in good health (CMV status not recorded). Some clones in this sample may be carry-over from other donors' samples.

The chain couples TRBV23-1 to TRBJ1-2; no clear D gene. TRBV23-1 carries the ORF label, with uncertain function. With 10 bases removed from V and 7 bases from J, the gap between germline ends came to 19 bases. The CDR3 length is 13 residues. CDR3 amino acids: CAILTSSRVGYTF. The CDR3 DNA reads TGCGCCATCCTAACTTCCAGTAGGGTTGGCTACACCTTC.

The V and J genes are TRBV2 and TRBJ2-7, with a tentative D call TRBD1 (5 bases). V was clipped by 6 bases and J by 5 bases, with 20 bases between them. This CDR3 spans 15 amino acids. The germline CDR1 and CDR2 sequences are SNHLY and FYNNEI. The CDR3 sequence: CASSENPRDANEQYF. The CDR3 nucleotides read TGTGCCAGCAGCGAAAACCCCAGGGATGCAAACGAGCAGTACTTC.

This clonotype was recorded a few times. The chain links TRBV12-5 to TRBJ2-1, with TRBD2 matching 8 bases. The CDR3 sequence is 15 residues long. Germline V gene data show CDR1 as LGHNT and CDR2 as FRNRAP. Losses at the gene ends were 6 bases for V and 4 bases for J; bases not matched to a gene: 8. The CDR3 DNA reads TGTGCTAGTGGCTTCGGGACTAGTCGATACAATGAGCAGTTCTTC. Amino acid sequence: CASGFGTSRYNEQFF.

V and J are TRBV7-6 and TRBJ2-7, with 8 bases identical to TRBD1. The germline gives CDR1 SGHVS, CDR2 FNYEAQ. The length of the CDR3 is 15 residues. V lost 2 bases to trimming and J lost 4 bases; unmatched junction nucleotides: 7. CDR3 sequence (DNA): TGTGCCAGCAGCTTAAGACAGGGGAGATTTTACGAGCAGTACTTC. This sequence encodes CASSLRQGRFYEQYF.

The chain joins TRBV6-5 to TRBJ1-5; no reliable D call. The germline gives CDR1 MNHEY, CDR2 SVGAGI. The CDR3 runs to 15 residues. V dropped 5 bases and J dropped 0 bases, with 11 bases sitting between them. As DNA, the CDR3 is TGTGCCAGCAGTACCCTCGGATCTAGCAATCAGCCCCAGCATTTT. It specifies CASSTLGSSNQPQHF.

V is TRBV4-1 and J is TRBJ2-1; D unresolved. V was pared by 1 base and J by 3 bases, with 7 bases between. Germline CDR1 MGHRA, CDR2 YSYEKL. The CDR3 length is 14 residues. The CDR3 sequence is CASSQVSVYNEQFF. The CDR3 DNA follows: TGCGCCAGCAGCCAAGTGTCTGTCTACAATGAGCAGTTCTTC.

This rearrangement joins TRBV4-1 to TRBJ2-4; the D is unclear. The CDR3 has 17 residues. The ends were cut back, 5 bases at V and 3 bases at J, with 20 bases in the middle. Germline lookup yields CDR1 MGHRA and CDR2 YSYEKL. Here the CDR3 reads CASSISSRSVGKNIQYF. The CDR3 nucleotides are TGCGCCAGCAGCATATCGTCCCGCAGCGTAGGCAAAAACATTCAGTACTTC.

The chain links TRBV9 to TRBJ2-5, with TRBD1 matching 10 bases. The CDR3 has 15 amino acids. V lost 2 bases to trimming and J lost 5 bases; unmatched junction nucleotides: 6. Germline values: CDR1 SGDLS, CDR2 YYNGEE. The CDR3 is CASSVEGQGLETQYF. DNA of the CDR3: TGTGCCAGCAGCGTGGAGGGACAGGGGTTGGAGACCCAGTACTTC. The full variable domain, completed using reference TRBV9 and TRBJ2-5, is DSGVTQTPKHLITATGQRVTLRCSPRSGDLSVYWYQQSLDQGLQFLIQYYNGEERAKGNILERFSAQQFPDLHSELNLSSLELGDSALYFCASSVEGQGLETQYFGPGTRLLVL.

The rearrangement links TRBV7-9 to TRBJ1-1, with unresolved D. Trimming shortened V by 3 bases and J by 3 bases, and 8 bases separated the two germline ends. Germline CDR1 and CDR2: SEHNR and FQNEAQ (reference sequence). The CDR3 length is 13 residues. The CDR3 spells CASSFPRDTEAFF. The CDR3 coding sequence is TGTGCCAGCAGCTTCCCCCGGGACACTGAAGCTTTCTTT.

This clonotype has a single count. A junction end diverges from the germline sequence, so it may reflect a read error. The rearrangement links TRBV7-3 to TRBJ2-1; no firm D call. There are 13 residues in the CDR3. From germline, CDR1 is SGHTA and CDR2 FQGTGA. The chain's CDR3 is CASSLTSFNEQFF. DNA of the CDR3: TGTGCCAGCAGCTTAACGTCCTTCAATGAGCAGTTCTTC.

This chain joins TRBV4-2 and TRBJ2-1, with 9 bases lining up with TRBD2. This CDR3 contains 16 residues. J was trimmed by 7 bases and V by 4 bases; bases with no gene match: 11. Germline V lookup: CDR1 LGHNA, CDR2 YNFKEQ. The CDR3 DNA reads as TGTGCCAGCAGCCCCCGCGGCGGGAGGGCGGGGAATGAGCAGTTCTTC. This sequence encodes CASSPRGGRAGNEQFF.

The V call is TRBV20-1, the J call TRBJ1-4, with a possible D match to TRBD1 (6 bases). V dropped 7 bases and J dropped 3 bases, with 15 bases sitting between them. Per germline, CDR1 DFQATT and CDR2 SNEGSKA (reference sequence). CDR3 size: 14 residues. In DNA, the CDR3 is TGCAGTGTCCCCAGCAGGGGAGCTAATGAAAAACTGTTTTTT. Residues: CSVPSRGANEKLFF.

The chain is built from TRBV7-9 and TRBJ1-1, with D unresolved. The CDR3 is 15 residues long. Germline loops: CDR1 SEHNR, CDR2 FQNEAQ (reference sequence). Deletions cut 3 bases from V and 3 bases from J, with 14 bases between. The CDR3 region is CASSFLLDEDTEAFF. DNA of the CDR3: TGTGCCAGCAGCTTCCTACTGGACGAGGACACTGAAGCTTTCTTT.

This sequence joins TRBV7-9 and TRBJ1-2; maybe TRBD1 (5 bases). The ends were cut back, 3 bases at V and 8 bases at J, with 16 bases in the middle. The CDR3 length is 14 residues. The germline gives CDR1 SEHNR, CDR2 FQNEAQ (reference sequence). The chain's CDR3 is CASSFSEGTGGYTF. CDR3 DNA: TGTGCCAGCAGCTTTAGTGAGGGGACGGGCGGCTACACCTTC.

The chain carries TRBV12-3 or TRBV12-4 and TRBJ1-2, with D uncertain. Trimming stripped 8 bases from V and 2 bases from J, with 9 bases between. The CDR3 length is 12 residues. In nucleotides, the CDR3 is TGTGCCAGCGGGAGAGGGAACTATGGCTACACCTTC. Protein: CASGRGNYGYTF.

This clonotype was recorded only once. Written as DNA, the CDR3 is TGTGCCAGCAGCTCTGGAGTAGGAGGGTCCTACGAGCAGTACTTC. This gives the protein CASSSGVGGSYEQYF. This chain links TRBV4-2 with TRBJ2-7; D might be TRBD2 (6 bases). This CDR3 comprises 15 residues. Germline loops: CDR1 LGHNA, CDR2 YNFKEQ. V gave up 5 bases and J gave up 1 base, with 15 bases separating them.

This clonotype has ten or more counts. The chain is built from TRBV7-8 and TRBJ2-3; possibly TRBD2 for D (6 bases). Per the germline V gene, CDR1 is SGHVS and CDR2 is FQNEAQ. The length of the CDR3 is 17 residues. Between the trimmed V and J ends, which lost 0 bases and 9 bases, there was a span of 22 bases. CDR3 coding DNA: TGTGCCAGCAGCTTAGCTACCGGGGGAACCGGAGACTGGACGCAGTATTTT. The encoded protein is CASSLATGGTGDWTQYF.

This clonotype was seen a few times. The chain is built from TRBV28 and TRBJ1-5; perhaps TRBD1 as D (5 bases). Germline-derived CDR1 and CDR2 are MDHEN and SYDVKM. CDR3 length: 15 residues. The V and J ends lost 3 bases and 4 bases respectively, with 13 bases between them. CDR3 in amino acids: CASSFQRGLNQPQHF. CDR3 sequence (DNA): TGTGCCAGCAGTTTCCAGAGGGGTCTAAATCAGCCCCAGCATTTT.

The J gene is TRBJ1-5, the V gene TRBV28; 7 nucleotides agree with TRBD1. This CDR3 has 15 residues. V was pared by 6 bases and J by 0 bases, with 5 bases of the junction left unmatched. Germline values: CDR1 MDHEN, CDR2 SYDVKM. CDR3 sequence: CASRTGTDSNQPQHF. For the CDR3, the DNA is TGTGCCAGCAGGACAGGGACAGATAGCAATCAGCCCCAGCATTTT.

This clonotype has only a few counts. Mismatch with germline at one junction end may stem from a read error. The chain joins TRBV7-6 to TRBJ2-1; D call uncertain. The germline V gene has CDR1 SGHVS and CDR2 FNYEAQ. This CDR3 has 14 amino acids. CDR3 sequence (DNA): TGTGCAAGCAGCCTCCGCGGAGAGACGTTTGAGCAGTTCTTC. As protein: CASSLRGETFEQFF.

This clonotype was counted between two and nine times. The rearrangement uses TRBV28 and TRBJ1-3; D remains unclear. CDR3 length: 11 amino acids. Looked up from germline, CDR1 is MDHEN and CDR2 is SYDVKM. The germline V and J ends were trimmed by 8 bases and 4 bases, with 6 bases remaining between them. CDR3 region: CASESGNTIYF. As DNA, the CDR3 is TGTGCCAGCGAGTCCGGAAACACCATATATTTT.

This clonotype was counted only a few times. The genes are TRBV6-1 and TRBJ2-2, with 7 bases that match TRBD1. The CDR3 extends over 16 amino acids. V shed 1 base, J shed 5 bases, and the junction held 7 bases outside the gene matches. Germline loops: CDR1 MNHNS, CDR2 SASEGT. The CDR3 DNA reads TGTGCCAGCAGTGAAGTTTTAACACAGGGGACCGGGGAGCTGTTTTTT. This codes for CASSEVLTQGTGELFF.